This entry concerns a single T cell receptor (beta chain). The antigen remains unidentified. Trimming took 7 bases from V and 7 from J, leaving 25 bases between them. The CDR3 has 16 amino acids. Germline assignment: CDR1 SGHTA and CDR2 FQGNSA. This sample is drawn from a study of response to subunit inactivated influenza vaccine. General study findings and limits: New T cells are recruited in small numbers by each seasonal influenza vaccination, according to the authors' suggestion.

TCRdb passed the RT-PCR reads through MiXCR, listing each CDR3 protein once. The table lists about 800,000 distinct CDR3 sequences, 21% of them singletons, with 10% to 13% in the top ten. The clonotype originates from a man in his forties or fifties who received an inactivated influenza vaccine. The specimen comprised PBMCs from blood, sampled more than 4 days after vaccination. This rearrangement joins TRBV7-2 to TRBJ1-2, with D hard to call. The CDR3: CASTLGPERVSPGYTF. In DNA form, the CDR3 reads TGTGCCAGCACTCTAGGACCCGAACGGGTGAGCCCTGGCTACACCTTC. Looking up the rest from reference TRBV7-2 and TRBJ1-2 gives the full variable domain: GAGVSQSPSNKVTEKGKDVELRCDPISGHTALYWYRQSLGQGLEFLIYFQGNSAPDKSGLPSDRFSAERTGGSVSTLTIQRTQQEDSAVYLCASTLGPERVSPGYTFGSGTRLTVV.